The T cell receptor (beta chain) under discussion was sequenced for a study of shared clonotypes between healthy human individuals. Study outcomes and limitations: Investigators collected only blood, and repertoires in tissues likely differ.

Unsorted PBMC replicate PCRs used approximately 280 ng DNA, around 28,000 T cell genomes. Unsorted PBMC DNA was sequenced on ten immunoSEQ deep assay plates. Per the original data handling: ImmunoSEQ output lacked quality scores and full-length reads, limiting matched filtering. TCRdb's table, derived via immunoSEQ multiplex PCR, lists solely in-frame clones and lacks some. That table supplies the V and J calls and clone size; D and trimming were determined from the DNA. This table holds around 450,000 clones, roughly three quarters found once. V lost 7 bases, J lost 12 bases, and 18 bases stayed unmatched. Germline CDR1 reads MNHEY; CDR2 reads SVGAGI. This CDR3 region has 15 residues. As for this clone: Its antigen is unidentified.

This TCR was sampled from a woman in her thirties or forties in good health. Some clones in this sample may be carry-over from other donors' samples. The genes are TRBV6-5 and TRBJ2-1, with 7 positions matching TRBD2. The sample comprised PBMCs. CDR3 in amino acids: CASTPGGSTQIGQFF. CDR3 sequence (DNA): TGTGCCAGCACCCCCGGGGGGTCGACTCAAATCGGGCAGTTCTTC.